The table lists the clone carrying this TCR beta chain with a few counts. Its antigen is undetermined. The data were obtained in a study of T cells in Graves' hyperthyroidism and ophthalmopathy. Study information: Peripheral blood sampling occurred at initial diagnosis, before any treatment.

Authors of the study amplified TCR beta CDR3 regions from RNA transcripts. HTBI primers were used for first-round RT-PCR of the TCR CDR3. TCRdb re-called the multiplex PCR reads with MiXCR, one entry per CDR3 protein. The table shows about 550,000 distinct CDR3 sequences, with around 21% occurring only once. General observations from the study: Blood also contained most expanded thyroid clonotypes above 0.001. Ophthalmopathy was distinguished from stable hyperthyroidism by 13 V-J signatures.

For Graves' hyperthyroidism to be stable, ophthalmopathy could not progress within 18 months. This TCR came from a man between 18 and 35 years old with Graves' hyperthyroidism. Sequencing was carried out using blood.

The CDR3 sequence: CASKGQGVYGYTF. The CDR3 DNA follows: TGTGCCAGCAAGGGACAGGGGGTCTATGGCTACACCTTC. V is TRBV6-1 and J is TRBJ1-2, with TRBD1 matching over 11 bases. J gave up 4 bases and V 7 bases, and 2 bases lay outside the gene matches. The CDR3 extends over 13 amino acids. CDR1 MNHNS and CDR2 SASEGT come from the germline V gene.